Listed below are T cell receptor beta chains from one sample, sequenced in a study of blood T cells in healthy people across ages. MiXCR, run by TCRdb on the 5' RACE reads, gives a single entry per CDR3 protein. This table has about 830,000 distinct CDR3 sequences, roughly 60% appearing once. Sequencing input: blood. The receptor source for this set is a man between 25 and 39 years old in good health. Both conserved end residues are part of each CDR3. D genes are given only for firm matches. Only some rows state a clone size, as once, few, many or a class for expanded clones.

clone size: few
J gene: TRBJ2-7
D gene: .
V gene: TRBV4-2
CDR3 DNA: TGTGCCAGCAGCCAAGGGTCGGGAGAATACGAGCAGTACTTC
CDR3 protein: CASSQGSGEYEQYF

clone size: .
J gene: TRBJ2-2
D gene: TRBD2
V gene: TRBV9
CDR3 DNA: TGTGCCAGCAGCGAAGTGGCGGGGGGGAACACCGGGGAGCTGTTTTTT
CDR3 protein: CASSEVAGGNTGELFF

clone size: .
J gene: TRBJ2-5
D gene: .
V gene: TRBV5-1
CDR3 DNA: TGCGCCAGCAGCCGGGACGTCCGGGAGACCCAGTACTTC
CDR3 protein: CASSRDVRETQYF

clone size: few
J gene: TRBJ1-2
D gene: .
V gene: TRBV15
CDR3 DNA: TGTGCCACCAGCAGGGACAACTATGGCTACACCTTC
CDR3 protein: CATSRDNYGYTF

clone size: .
J gene: TRBJ2-7
D gene: .
V gene: TRBV28
CDR3 DNA: TGTGCCAGCAGTTGGGGTGGAGGGAGCCCCTACGAGCAGTACTTC
CDR3 protein: CASSWGGGSPYEQYF

clone size: .
J gene: TRBJ2-1
D gene: .
V gene: TRBV11-2
CDR3 DNA: TGTGCCAGCAGCTTAGCCATGTACAATGAGCAGTTCTTC
CDR3 protein: CASSLAMYNEQFF

clone size: .
J gene: TRBJ2-1
D gene: .
V gene: TRBV9
CDR3 DNA: TGTGCCAGCAGCCCCCGTGGAGGAATAGGGCTCGACAATGAGCAGTTCTTC
CDR3 protein: CASSPRGGIGLDNEQFF

clone size: .
J gene: TRBJ2-5
D gene: .
V gene: TRBV7-2
CDR3 DNA: TGTGTCAGCAGCTTAGAGGGGGTGAGGACCCAGTACTTC
CDR3 protein: CVSSLEGVRTQYF

clone size: .
J gene: TRBJ1-1
D gene: .
V gene: TRBV30
CDR3 DNA: TGTGCCTGGAGTGTCGGTCGGACGAGGATCACTGAAGCTTTCTTT
CDR3 protein: CAWSVGRTRITEAFF

clone size: .
J gene: TRBJ2-5
D gene: TRBD1
V gene: TRBV3-1
CDR3 DNA: TGTGCCAGTAGAAGATGGACAGGTACCCAAGAGACCCAGTACTTC
CDR3 protein: CASRRWTGTQETQYF

clone size: once
J gene: TRBJ2-1
D gene: .
V gene: TRBV3-1
CDR3 DNA: TGTGCCAGCAGCCAGCGAAGGGGGGGGGCCTCAAGAAATGAGCAGTTCTTC
CDR3 protein: CASSQRRGGASRNEQFF

clone size: .
J gene: TRBJ2-1
D gene: TRBD1
V gene: TRBV12-3/TRBV12-4
CDR3 DNA: TGTGCCAGCAGCTCTACCCATGGGACAGGCCACAATGAGCAGTTCTTC
CDR3 protein: CASSSTHGTGHNEQFF

clone size: .
J gene: TRBJ2-7
D gene: TRBD1
V gene: TRBV6-6
CDR3 DNA: TGTGCCAGCAGTTATTCGAAGACAGGGGGCTCCTACGGGCAGTACTTC
CDR3 protein: CASSYSKTGGSYGQYF

clone size: .
J gene: TRBJ2-7
D gene: TRBD2
V gene: TRBV5-1
CDR3 DNA: TGCGCCAGCAGCGGGACTACCATTTACGAGCAGTACTTC
CDR3 protein: CASSGTTIYEQYF

clone size: once
J gene: TRBJ2-1
D gene: TRBD2
V gene: TRBV20-1
CDR3 DNA: TGCAGTGCTAGAGCGGGAGCGGGGGTGAATGAGCAGTTCTTC
CDR3 protein: CSARAGAGVNEQFF

clone size: .
J gene: TRBJ2-5
D gene: .
V gene: TRBV29-1
CDR3 DNA: TGCAGCGTTGAGGCTACTACCCAAGAGACCCAGTACTTC
CDR3 protein: CSVEATTQETQYF

clone size: .
J gene: TRBJ2-7
D gene: .
V gene: TRBV20-1
CDR3 DNA: TGCAGTGCTAGAGCGTATGGGGGAACCTACGAGCAGTACTTC
CDR3 protein: CSARAYGGTYEQYF

clone size: .
J gene: TRBJ1-1
D gene: .
V gene: TRBV5-1
CDR3 DNA: TGCACCAGCAGCTTGGCTCCGTCGGGAGGTGGGACTGAAGCTTTCTTT
CDR3 protein: CTSSLAPSGGGTEAFF

clone size: .
J gene: TRBJ1-5
D gene: TRBD1
V gene: TRBV6-2/TRBV6-3
CDR3 DNA: TGTGCCAGCAGTGCGACAGGGGGCGGAGGCAATCAGCCCCAGCATTTT
CDR3 protein: CASSATGGGGNQPQHF

clone size: .
J gene: TRBJ2-1
D gene: .
V gene: TRBV20-1
CDR3 DNA: TGCAGTGCTAGAGCCCCCAATGAGCAGTTCTTC
CDR3 protein: CSARAPNEQFF

clone size: many
J gene: TRBJ2-3
D gene: .
V gene: TRBV28
CDR3 DNA: TGTGCCAGCAGTTTCGGGGGACTTTCAACAGATACGCAGTATTTT
CDR3 protein: CASSFGGLSTDTQYF

clone size: .
J gene: TRBJ1-1
D gene: .
V gene: TRBV18
CDR3 DNA: TGTGCCAGCTCACCACCGGGGCACAACACTGAAGCTTTCTTT
CDR3 protein: CASSPPGHNTEAFF

clone size: few
J gene: TRBJ2-7
D gene: .
V gene: TRBV6-5
CDR3 DNA: TGTGCCAGCGGAAACCGGAGGGGCTACGAGCAGTACTTC
CDR3 protein: CASGNRRGYEQYF

clone size: once
J gene: TRBJ2-3
D gene: TRBD2
V gene: TRBV7-2
CDR3 DNA: TGTGCCAGCAGCCGGACTAGCGATTTGGATACGCAGTATTTT
CDR3 protein: CASSRTSDLDTQYF

clone size: few
J gene: TRBJ2-1
D gene: .
V gene: TRBV12-5
CDR3 DNA: TGTGCTAGTGCGGATCTTCGGGCCGATGAGCAGTTCTTC
CDR3 protein: CASADLRADEQFF

clone size: once
J gene: TRBJ2-1
D gene: TRBD2
V gene: TRBV7-9
CDR3 DNA: TGTGCCAGCAGCTCCGGACTAGTCGCCCCTTGGGAGGATGAGCAGTTCTTC
CDR3 protein: CASSSGLVAPWEDEQFF

clone size: .
J gene: TRBJ2-5
D gene: TRBD2
V gene: TRBV5-1
CDR3 DNA: TGCGCCAGCGCCGACCGACCGGGACTAGTCGGGACCCAGTACTTC
CDR3 protein: CASADRPGLVGTQYF

clone size: .
J gene: TRBJ2-4
D gene: .
V gene: TRBV20-1
CDR3 DNA: TGCAGTGCTAGCCCCGGAGACATTCAGTACTTC
CDR3 protein: CSASPGDIQYF

clone size: .
J gene: TRBJ1-2
D gene: TRBD1
V gene: TRBV7-2
CDR3 DNA: TGTGCCAGCAGCTTAGGTTGGACAGGGCGACGAGACTATGGCTACACCTTC
CDR3 protein: CASSLGWTGRRDYGYTF

clone size: .
J gene: TRBJ2-7
D gene: TRBD2
V gene: TRBV4-3
CDR3 DNA: TGCGCCAGCAACCAAACGAGCGGGAGGGTCTACGAGCAGTACTTC
CDR3 protein: CASNQTSGRVYEQYF

clone size: once
J gene: TRBJ2-3
D gene: TRBD1
V gene: TRBV7-9
CDR3 DNA: TGTGCCAGCAGCGGGGGGACAGGGACCTCTACAGATACGCAGTATTTT
CDR3 protein: CASSGGTGTSTDTQYF

clone size: .
J gene: TRBJ2-3
D gene: .
V gene: TRBV7-6
CDR3 DNA: TGTGCCAGCAGCTTAGCGCGGCAGCACACAGATACGCAGTATTTT
CDR3 protein: CASSLARQHTDTQYF